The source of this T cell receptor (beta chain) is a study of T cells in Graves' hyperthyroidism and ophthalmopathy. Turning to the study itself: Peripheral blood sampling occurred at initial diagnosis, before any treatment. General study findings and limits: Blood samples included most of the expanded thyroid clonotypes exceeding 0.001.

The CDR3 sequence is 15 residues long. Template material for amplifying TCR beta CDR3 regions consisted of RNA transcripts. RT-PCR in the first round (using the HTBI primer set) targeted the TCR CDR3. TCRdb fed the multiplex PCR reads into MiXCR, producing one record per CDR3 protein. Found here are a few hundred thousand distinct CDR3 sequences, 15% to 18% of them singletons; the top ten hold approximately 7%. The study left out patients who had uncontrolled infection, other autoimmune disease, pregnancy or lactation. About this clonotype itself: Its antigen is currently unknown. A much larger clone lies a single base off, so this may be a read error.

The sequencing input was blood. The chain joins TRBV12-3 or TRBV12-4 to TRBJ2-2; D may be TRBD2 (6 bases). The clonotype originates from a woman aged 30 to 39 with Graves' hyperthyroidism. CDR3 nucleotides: TGTGCCAGCAGGAATAGCGGAACAACGACCGGGGGGCTGTTTTTT. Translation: CASRNSGTTTGGLFF.